The next 17 T cell receptor beta chains were all read from a single sample in a study of CD8 T cells in Susac syndrome. Random hexamers were used to reverse transcribe the RNA input (about 0.5 to 1 ug). One entry per CDR3 protein results from TCRdb running MiXCR on the immunoSEQ multiplex PCR reads. The sample contains 130,000 to 150,000 distinct CDR3 sequences, around 95% of which appear only once. Sequenced input: CD4+ T cells from PBMCs. These receptors all stem from a human donor with Susac syndrome.

The chain recombines TRBV11-2 with TRBJ2-5, with a tentative D call TRBD2 (5 bases). The CDR3 sequence is 17 residues long. Germline CDR1 reads SGHAT; CDR2 reads FQNNGV. V lost 3 bases and J 5 bases, leaving 22 bases between the germline ends. The CDR3 DNA reads as TGTGCCAGCAGCTTTAGTATCAGATCGGGGAAAACGGAGACCCAGTACTTC. Protein product: CASSFSIRSGKTETQYF. Filled out from reference TRBV11-2 and TRBJ2-5, the complete variable domain reads EAGVAQSPRYKIIEKRQSVAFWCNPISGHATLYWYQQILGQGPKLLIQFQNNGVVDDSQLPKDRFSAERLKGVDSTLKIQPAKLEDSAVYLCASSFSIRSGKTETQYFGPGTRLLVL.

The V gene is TRBV12-3 or TRBV12-4, the J gene TRBJ1-2, with a weak D call TRBD1 (5 bases). Trimming pared 3 bases from V and 4 bases from J, leaving 12 bases between. There are 14 residues in the CDR3. This CDR3 reads CASSLNRRGYGYTF. DNA for the CDR3: TGTGCCAGCAGTTTGAACAGGCGGGGCTATGGCTACACCTTC.

The chain couples TRBV12-3 or TRBV12-4 to TRBJ1-1; 7 bases are a match to TRBD1. Losses at the gene ends were 6 bases for V and 2 bases for J; bases not matched to a gene: 12. This CDR3 is built from 16 residues. The CDR3 bases are TGTGCCAGCAGACCATCACAGGGGCGCTTTAACACTGAAGCTTTCTTT. Translation gives CASRPSQGRFNTEAFF.

The rearrangement uses TRBV29-1 and TRBJ1-3, with a weak D call TRBD1 (5 bases). Germline V gives CDR1 SQVTM, CDR2 ANQGSEA. The length of the CDR3 is 14 residues. The ends were cut back, 4 bases at V and 0 bases at J, with 10 bases in the middle. DNA of the CDR3: TGCAGCGTTGCTGGGACCGTCTCTGGAAACACCATATATTTT. Residues: CSVAGTVSGNTIYF.

V is TRBV4-2 and J is TRBJ2-5; TRBD2 agrees at 10 bases. Germline CDR1 and CDR2: LGHNA and YNFKEQ. This CDR3 comprises 17 residues. Trimming cost V 0 bases and J 4 bases; bases outside gene matches: 8. DNA of the CDR3: TGTGCCAGCAGCCAAGATCTGCTAGCGGGAGAGGGAGAGACCCAGTACTTC. This codes for CASSQDLLAGEGETQYF.

CDR3 bases: TGTGCCAGCAGCCAAAACAGGGGGCAGGAGACCCAGTACTTC. Translation gives CASSQNRGQETQYF. The J gene is TRBJ2-5, the V gene TRBV3-1; 9 positions agree with TRBD1. The CDR3 has 14 residues. CDR1 and CDR2 from the germline V gene are LGHDT and YNNKEL (reference sequence). V lost 2 bases, J lost 5 bases, and 3 bases stayed unmatched.

The gene calls are TRBV9 and TRBJ1-2; tentatively, D is TRBD1 (6 bases). Germline loops: CDR1 SGDLS, CDR2 YYNGEE. The CDR3 extends over 12 amino acids. V lost 7 bases to trimming and J lost 9 bases, with 16 bases between them. DNA for the CDR3: TGTGCCAGCGATGAGGGGGGGTTAAGCTACACCTTC. It is translated as CASDEGGLSYTF.

The CDR3 region is CASTRDLGETQYF. The CDR3 DNA is TGTGCCAGCACCCGGGACCTCGGGGAGACCCAGTACTTC. V gene TRBV9 combines with J gene TRBJ2-5; D is possibly TRBD1 or TRBD2 (5 bases each). Trimming took off 6 bases at V and 5 bases at J, with 14 bases between the two ends. Germline CDR1 reads SGDLS; CDR2 reads YYNGEE. There are 13 residues in the CDR3.

The rearrangement links TRBV29-1 to TRBJ1-1, with D maybe TRBD1 (6 bases). The V end lost 1 base, the J end lost 3 bases, and 12 bases lay between the germline ends. The CDR3 is made up of 14 amino acids. Germline V gene lookup returns CDR1 SQVTM and CDR2 ANQGSEA. The CDR3, as DNA: TGCAGCGTTGAAGGCGCGGGGGCGGACACTGAAGCTTTCTTT. Translation: CSVEGAGADTEAFF.

This chain joins TRBV15 and TRBJ2-3, with 9 nucleotides matching TRBD2. The CDR3 is 16 residues long. In germline, CDR1 is LNHNV, CDR2 YYDKDF (reference sequence). V trimming: 5 bases; J trimming: 2 bases; junction bases outside the gene matches: 8. The CDR3 loop reads CATSLGGGRVTDTQYF. The CDR3, as DNA: TGTGCCACCAGCCTTGGCGGCGGGAGGGTCACAGATACGCAGTATTTT.

The rearrangement joins TRBV6-2 or TRBV6-3 to TRBJ1-5; tentatively, D is TRBD1 (5 bases). There are 20 residues in the CDR3. Trimming cost V 6 bases and J 2 bases, with 29 bases left between them. CDR1 and CDR2 (germline): MNHEY, SVGEGT. CDR3 sequence: CASSTSGPTTSGLGNQPQHF. The CDR3 bases are TGTGCCAGCAGCACCTCCGGTCCTACTACCTCGGGGCTTGGCAATCAGCCCCAGCATTTT.

The genes are TRBV3-1 and TRBJ2-7; D perhaps matches TRBD2 (5 bases). Trimming cost V 4 bases and J 3 bases, with 13 bases left between them. The germline CDR1 and CDR2 sequences are LGHDT and YNNKEL (reference sequence). The CDR3 length is 14 residues. The CDR3 region has the DNA TGTGCCAGCAGCCCACAGAGGGTCCACTACGAGCAGTACTTC. Amino acids: CASSPQRVHYEQYF.

The chain couples TRBV10-3 to TRBJ1-1; D is perhaps TRBD1 (6 bases). The length of the CDR3 is 13 residues. In germline, CDR1 is ENHRY, CDR2 SYGVKD. The V and J ends lost 7 bases and 0 bases respectively, with 9 bases between them. The CDR3 sequence is CAIMGALNTEAFF. DNA of the CDR3: TGTGCCATCATGGGGGCCCTGAACACTGAAGCTTTCTTT.

The chain carries TRBV9 and TRBJ2-5, with D possibly being TRBD1 or TRBD2 (5 bases each). The germline CDR1 and CDR2 sequences are SGDLS and YYNGEE. The CDR3 covers 16 residues. V was trimmed by 0 bases and J by 4 bases, leaving 16 bases between them. The CDR3 spells CASSVAELGVGETQYF. The DNA for the CDR3 is TGTGCCAGCAGCGTAGCAGAACTAGGGGTCGGAGAGACCCAGTACTTC.

J is TRBJ1-2 and V is TRBV5-1, with TRBD1 matching 8 bases. The CDR3 runs to 17 residues. J gave up 8 bases and V 3 bases, and 18 bases lay outside the gene matches. Germline loops: CDR1 SGHRS, CDR2 YFSETQ. This chain's CDR3 is CASSSKAGTGGAEGYTF. For the CDR3, the DNA is TGCGCCAGCAGCTCCAAAGCCGGGACAGGCGGCGCGGAGGGCTACACCTTC. Combining the CDR3 with reference TRBV5-1 and TRBJ1-2 gives the whole variable domain KAGVTQTPRYLIKTRGQQVTLSCSPISGHRSVSWYQQTPGQGLQFLFEYFSETQRNKGNFPGRFSGRQFSNSRSEMNVSTLELGDSALYLCASSSKAGTGGAEGYTFGSGTRLTVV.

The rearrangement joins TRBV2 to TRBJ2-7, with 8 bases fitting TRBD1. Germline CDR1 reads SNHLY; CDR2 reads FYNNEI. The CDR3 has 14 residues. V lost 6 bases, J lost 2 bases, and 6 bases stayed unmatched. CDR3 sequence: CASSKQGVPYEQYF. Here the CDR3 DNA reads TGTGCCAGCAGCAAACAGGGGGTCCCCTACGAGCAGTACTTC.

This chain uses TRBV24-1 with TRBJ2-3; D may be TRBD2 (7 bases). This CDR3 has 15 residues. The germline V and J ends were trimmed by 7 bases and 3 bases, with 16 bases remaining between them. Germline V CDR1 and CDR2: KGHDR, SFDVKD. The CDR3 loop is CATSPPGGRTDTQYF. The CDR3 nucleotides are TGTGCCACCAGCCCTCCCGGGGGGCGGACAGATACGCAGTATTTT.